Presented here are 26 T cell receptor beta chains from one specimen sequenced in a study of blood T cell repertoires in COVID-19. Repertoires were generated with immunoSEQ multiplex PCR, while TCRdb's copy carries only in-frame clones and drops some. Among about 130,000 clones listed, 86% were seen once. The source material was peripheral blood. These receptors came from a woman aged 50 to 65 who had recovered from COVID-19.

The CDR3 DNA follows: TGTGCCAGCAGCTTGACAGGGGGGAACTATGGCTACACCTTC. Amino acid sequence: CASSLTGGNYGYTF. This chain connects TRBV5-6 to TRBJ1-2; 8 bases align to TRBD1. With V trimmed by 1 base and J by 2 bases, 1 base remained unmatched. The CDR3 consists of 14 residues. CDR1 and CDR2 (germline): SGHDT, YYEEEE.

Here the CDR3 DNA reads TGCGCCAGCAGCCAAGATCCTGGGGCAGCTAATGAAAAACTGTTTTTT. Its protein product is CASSQDPGAANEKLFF. The chain uses TRBV4-3 and TRBJ1-4, with a tentative D call TRBD1 (5 bases). V was shortened by 0 bases and J by 3 bases, with 11 bases between the two germline ends. CDR1 is LGHNA, CDR2 YSLEER, per germline. The CDR3 is 16 residues long.

V gene TRBV19 combines with J gene TRBJ1-3, with D perhaps matching TRBD1 (6 bases). Trimming stripped 5 bases from V and 2 bases from J, with 19 bases between. The CDR3 covers 17 residues. The germline gives CDR1 LNHDA, CDR2 SQIVND (reference sequence). CDR3 nucleotides: TGTGCCAGTAGTTCGCTCTCGAGGGGGTGGGCTGGAAACACCATATATTTT. It yields the protein CASSSLSRGWAGNTIYF. Full variable domain (rest looked up from reference TRBV19 and TRBJ1-3): DGGITQSPKYLFRKEGQNVTLSCEQNLNHDAMYWYRQDPGQGLRLIYYSQIVNDFQKGDIAEGYSVSREKKESFPLTVTSAQKNPTAFYLCASSSLSRGWAGNTIYFGEGSWLTVV.

The chain recombines TRBV6-2 or TRBV6-3 with TRBJ2-3; possibly TRBD2 for D (5 bases). V dropped 4 bases and J dropped 7 bases, with 18 bases sitting between them. The CDR3 totals 15 residues. Germline lookup yields CDR1 MNHEY and CDR2 SVGEGT. The CDR3, as DNA: TGTGCCAGCAGTTCCCTCCGGACTCGGAGTAATACGCAGTATTTT. It encodes CASSSLRTRSNTQYF.

The chain has TRBV5-4 and TRBJ2-3, with TRBD2 matching over 8 bases. Germline V gene lookup returns CDR1 SGHNT and CDR2 YYREEE (reference sequence). V shed 6 bases, J shed 4 bases, and the junction held 16 bases outside the gene matches. This CDR3 region has 17 residues. The CDR3 DNA reads TGTGCCAGCACCCCGGGGGGGCAGGGCATCCGTCCAGATACGCAGTATTTT. Protein: CASTPGGQGIRPDTQYF.

The V gene is TRBV29-1, the J gene TRBJ1-1; 7 bases are shared with TRBD1. Germline V CDR1 and CDR2: SQVTM, ANQGSEA. CDR3 length equals 13 residues. Trimming at V came to 6 bases and at J to 0 bases, leaving 4 bases not matched to a gene. In DNA, the CDR3 is TGCAGCGTGGGGACAGCGCTGAACACTGAAGCTTTCTTT. It specifies CSVGTALNTEAFF.

This chain joins TRBV7-9 and TRBJ2-7; TRBD2 agrees at 8 bases. Looked up from germline, CDR1 is SEHNR and CDR2 is FQNEAQ (reference sequence). The CDR3 sequence is 14 residues long. V dropped 6 bases and J dropped 2; count of bases not matched to a gene: 6. The CDR3 region has the DNA TGTGCCAGCAGTTCTATGACTAGCGCCTACGAGCAGTACTTC. It specifies CASSSMTSAYEQYF.

The chain carries TRBV27 and TRBJ2-7; 14 bases are shared with TRBD2. CDR1 is MNHEY, CDR2 SMNVEV, per germline (reference sequence). V was clipped by 8 bases and J by 1 base; unmatched bases: 7. The CDR3 is made up of 16 amino acids. The CDR3 loop is CASRGTSGRMSYEQYF. The CDR3, as DNA: TGTGCCAGCCGCGGGACTAGCGGGAGAATGTCCTACGAGCAGTACTTC.

V gene TRBV18 combines with J gene TRBJ1-5; D may be TRBD1 (5 bases). V lost 1 base, J lost 2 bases, and 15 bases lay in between. This CDR3 region has 17 residues. Germline CDR1 KGHSH, CDR2 LQKENI. The CDR3 DNA follows: TGTGCCAGCTCACCACTGGGCCCCACAGGCGGCAATCAGCCCCAGCATTTT. Protein: CASSPLGPTGGNQPQHF.

The chain carries TRBV9 and TRBJ2-5; D perhaps matches TRBD1 (6 bases). This CDR3 region has 13 residues. Germline V gene sequence: CDR1 SGDLS, CDR2 YYNGEE. V was pared by 4 bases and J by 3 bases, with 10 bases between. CDR3 region: CASSKNREETQYF. The CDR3 bases are TGTGCCAGCAGCAAGAACAGGGAAGAGACCCAGTACTTC. Full variable domain (rest looked up from reference TRBV9 and TRBJ2-5): DSGVTQTPKHLITATGQRVTLRCSPRSGDLSVYWYQQSLDQGLQFLIQYYNGEERAKGNILERFSAQQFPDLHSELNLSSLELGDSALYFCASSKNREETQYFGPGTRLLVL.

The chain joins TRBV11-2 to TRBJ2-5, with 13 bases lining up with TRBD2. The CDR3 has 15 amino acids. Losses at the gene ends were 5 bases for V and 7 bases for J; bases not matched to a gene: 7. CDR1 and CDR2 from the germline V gene are SGHAT and FQNNGV. The CDR3 here is CASSQGLAGTRTQYF. CDR3 nucleotides: TGTGCCAGCAGCCAGGGACTAGCGGGGACTCGGACCCAGTACTTC. Full variable domain (missing parts from reference TRBV11-2 and TRBJ2-5): EAGVAQSPRYKIIEKRQSVAFWCNPISGHATLYWYQQILGQGPKLLIQFQNNGVVDDSQLPKDRFSAERLKGVDSTLKIQPAKLEDSAVYLCASSQGLAGTRTQYFGPGTRLLVL.

Points on this clone: At one boundary the junction diverges from the germline segment, which might be a read error. CDR3 sequence: CASSLSAGSPLHF. The DNA of the CDR3 is TGTGCCAGCAGCTTATCCGCAGGTTCACCCCTCCACTTT. V gene TRBV27 combines with J gene TRBJ1-6, with D uncertain. Per germline, CDR1 MNHEY and CDR2 SMNVEV (reference sequence). The CDR3 has 13 residues.

The chain uses TRBV30 and TRBJ2-1, with a weak D call TRBD2 (5 bases). Trimming took off 4 bases at V and 4 bases at J, with 11 bases between the two ends. CDR1 and CDR2 (germline): GTSNPN, SVGIG (reference sequence). This CDR3 is built from 13 residues. Here the CDR3 reads CAWTYGDYNEQFF. The CDR3, as DNA: TGTGCCTGGACGTACGGGGATTACAATGAGCAGTTCTTC.

V is TRBV5-1 and J is TRBJ2-2, with D possibly matching TRBD2 (6 bases). CDR3 length: 15 amino acids. Looked up from germline, CDR1 is SGHRS and CDR2 is YFSETQ. V gave up 0 bases and J gave up 0 bases, with 6 bases separating them. This CDR3 is CASSLGGANTGELFF. As DNA, the CDR3 is TGCGCCAGCAGCTTGGGCGGGGCGAACACCGGGGAGCTGTTTTTT.

The rearrangement uses TRBV12-5 and TRBJ2-7, with 9 bases aligning to TRBD1. Germline V gene data show CDR1 as LGHNT and CDR2 as FRNRAP. The CDR3 runs 16 residues. V gave up 0 bases and J gave up 3 bases; unmatched junction bases: 6. CDR3 DNA sequence: TGTGCTAGTGGTTTGGTAAGGACAGGGGCCTTCTACGAGCAGTACTTC. Protein product: CASGLVRTGAFYEQYF.

V gene TRBV4-2 combines with J gene TRBJ2-3, with 11 nucleotides matching TRBD2. CDR1 is LGHNA and CDR2 is YNFKEQ in the germline V gene. Germline trimming cut 0 bases from V and 5 bases from J; bases unmatched to any gene: 7. This CDR3 region has 17 residues. Here the CDR3 reads CASSQDRSSGRKDTQYF. For the CDR3, the DNA is TGTGCCAGCAGCCAAGATCGGTCTAGCGGGAGGAAAGATACGCAGTATTTT.

CDR3 nucleotides: TGTGCCAGCAGCTTAAGAGGGGGGGGCCCTAATTCACCCCTCCACTTT. Its translation is CASSLRGGGPNSPLHF. The chain links TRBV7-3 to TRBJ1-6; possible D gene TRBD1, 6 bases. V lost 1 base and J 6 bases, leaving 13 bases between the germline ends. The CDR3 contains 16 residues. Germline V gene sequence: CDR1 SGHTA, CDR2 FQGTGA. Variable domain in full (rest from reference TRBV7-3 and TRBJ1-6): GAGVSQTPSNKVTEKGKYVELRCDPISGHTALYWYRQSLGQGPEFLIYFQGTGAADDSGLPNDRFFAVRPEGSVSTLKIQRTERGDSAVYLCASSLRGGGPNSPLHFGNGTRLTVT.

This chain joins TRBV4-1 and TRBJ2-3; 10 positions match TRBD2. Losses at the gene ends were 0 bases for V and 5 bases for J; bases not matched to a gene: 8. The germline CDR1 and CDR2 sequences are MGHRA and YSYEKL. The length of the CDR3 is 17 residues. The CDR3 DNA is TGCGCCAGCAGCCAAGAAAGGAGCGGGGGGGCGGAAGATACGCAGTATTTT. Amino acid sequence: CASSQERSGGAEDTQYF.

The chain carries TRBV5-1 and TRBJ2-5; 8 bases fit TRBD1. With V trimmed by 0 bases and J by 5 bases, 3 bases remained unmatched. The CDR3 extends over 14 amino acids. CDR1 is SGHRS, CDR2 YFSETQ, per germline. CDR3 loop: CASSLEAGGETQYF. In nucleotides, the CDR3 is TGCGCCAGCAGCTTGGAAGCAGGGGGCGAGACCCAGTACTTC. Full variable domain (outside the CDR3, taken from reference TRBV5-1 and TRBJ2-5): KAGVTQTPRYLIKTRGQQVTLSCSPISGHRSVSWYQQTPGQGLQFLFEYFSETQRNKGNFPGRFSGRQFSNSRSEMNVSTLELGDSALYLCASSLEAGGETQYFGPGTRLLVL.

This chain links TRBV13 with TRBJ2-5, with 12 bases fitting TRBD2. With 4 bases clipped from V and 5 bases from J, the junction kept 5 bases outside the gene matches. The CDR3 length is 15 residues. Germline-derived CDR1 and CDR2 are PRHDT and FYEKMQ (reference sequence). CDR3 nucleotides: TGTGCCAGCAGCTCCAGACTAGCGGGAGAGGAGACCCAGTACTTC. Its translation is CASSSRLAGEETQYF.

The chain links TRBV7-9 to TRBJ2-1; 7 nucleotides agree with TRBD2. The CDR3 loop spans 16 amino acids. With 5 bases clipped from V and 2 bases from J, the junction kept 9 bases outside the gene matches. CDR1 and CDR2 (germline): SEHNR, FQNEAQ (reference sequence). As DNA, the CDR3 is TGTGCCAGCAGCCCCGATGGGGGAGGGCCCTACAATGAGCAGTTCTTC. Its translation: CASSPDGGGPYNEQFF.

This sequence joins TRBV6-5 and TRBJ1-6; tentatively, D is TRBD1 (5 bases). From germline, CDR1 is MNHEY and CDR2 SVGAGI. CDR3 length equals 15 residues. Trimming removed 6 bases at V and 5 bases at J, with 14 bases between. The CDR3 loop is CASRLKGPDNSPLHF. In DNA, the CDR3 is TGTGCCAGCAGGCTCAAGGGGCCAGATAATTCACCCCTCCACTTT.

This clone was found a few times. The chain combines TRBV5-4 with TRBJ1-4; 10 positions match TRBD1. V shed 0 bases and J 2 bases; nucleotides not matched to a gene: 1. Germline CDR1 reads SGHNT; CDR2 reads YYREEE (reference sequence). The CDR3 length is 16 residues. The CDR3 sequence: CASSLGQGATNEKLFF. The CDR3, as DNA: TGTGCCAGCAGCTTGGGACAGGGGGCCACTAATGAAAAACTGTTTTTT.

The chain links TRBV30 to TRBJ1-3; D remains ambiguous. V lost 4 bases and J lost 4, with 11 bases in between. The CDR3 has 13 amino acids. Looked up from germline, CDR1 is GTSNPN and CDR2 is SVGIG (reference sequence). The CDR3 loop reads CAWTGGIGNTIYF. The CDR3 coding sequence is TGTGCCTGGACTGGAGGGATCGGAAACACCATATATTTT.

This clone has just one count. V and J are TRBV18 and TRBJ1-1; D remains unclear. CDR1 and CDR2 (germline): KGHSH, LQKENI. This CDR3 contains 13 residues. CDR3 amino acids: CAATGIRNTEAFF. The CDR3 nucleotides are TGTGCGGCCACGGGAATAAGGAACACTGAAGCTTTCTTT. Together with reference TRBV18 and TRBJ1-1, the CDR3 gives the full variable domain: NAGVMQNPRHLVRRRGQEARLRCSPMKGHSHVYWYRQLPEEGLKFMVYLQKENIIDESGMPKERFSAEFPKEGPSILRIQQVVRGDSAAYFCAATGIRNTEAFFGQGTRLTVV.

This chain joins TRBV6-4 and TRBJ1-5, with TRBD1 as a possible D gene (6 bases). V shed 9 bases and J shed 0 bases, with 18 bases lying between them. CDR3 length: 16 residues. Germline V lookup: CDR1 MRHNA, CDR2 SNTAGT. The CDR3 reads CARSRPWTDSNQPQHF. Written as DNA, the CDR3 is TGTGCCAGGTCCCGCCCTTGGACAGATAGCAATCAGCCCCAGCATTTT.